The 18 T cell receptor beta chains below come from one sample, sequenced in a study of beta chain features in type 1 diabetes listed by TCRdb under 2018. The library was produced with the immunoSEQ multiplex PCR assay. The High Capacity cDNA Reverse Transcription Kit was used to reverse transcribe all of the isolated RNA, meaning that expressed TCRB transcripts were what got sequenced. TCRdb limited this immuneACCESS table to in-frame rearrangements with V and J called. A share of clones is missing; checked studies link under half to unresolved V genes, and the rest is unexplained. For this sample there are around 500,000 clones; about 10% appear just once. The ten largest account for around 0.05% of the sample. The sample consisted of naive CD4+ T cells from blood. The cell subset or site label, as the study defines it: true naive CD4+ T cells. These receptors came from a woman under 30 in good health.

J is TRBJ2-3 and V is TRBV28; D is undetermined. This CDR3 has 13 residues. Germline V CDR1 and CDR2: MDHEN, SYDVKM. V lost 7 bases to trimming and J lost 2 bases, with 10 bases between them. CDR3 DNA: TGTGCCAGCATAGAAAGTATCACAGATACGCAGTATTTT. It translates to CASIESITDTQYF.

This clone has only a few counts. The chain combines TRBV14 with TRBJ1-6; 7 bases are a match to TRBD1. The CDR3 runs 15 residues. Germline CDR1 reads SGHDN; CDR2 reads FVKESK. With 5 bases clipped from V and 3 bases from J, the junction kept 4 bases outside the gene matches. CDR3 sequence: CASSVRDSYNSPLHF. CDR3 sequence (DNA): TGTGCCAGCAGCGTCCGGGACAGCTATAATTCACCCCTCCACTTT.

This clone showed up just a few times. The chain joins TRBV19 to TRBJ2-5; no reliable D call. The V gene's germline CDR1 is LNHDA and CDR2 SQIVND (reference sequence). Trimming shortened V by 3 bases and J by 5 bases, and 4 bases separated the two germline ends. The CDR3 extends over 11 amino acids. The CDR3 here is CASSIMETQYF. The DNA of the CDR3 is TGTGCCAGTAGTATCATGGAGACCCAGTACTTC. Supplemented by reference TRBV19 and TRBJ2-5, the full variable domain reads DGGITQSPKYLFRKEGQNVTLSCEQNLNHDAMYWYRQDPGQGLRLIYYSQIVNDFQKGDIAEGYSVSREKKESFPLTVTSAQKNPTAFYLCASSIMETQYFGPGTRLLVL.

This clone was observed at least ten times. The rearrangement links TRBV7-9 to TRBJ2-3; tentative D call: TRBD2 (5 bases). CDR3 length: 14 amino acids. Germline V gene sequence: CDR1 SEHNR, CDR2 FQNEAQ (reference sequence). The V and J ends lost 3 bases and 2 bases respectively, with 9 bases between them. The CDR3 protein is CASSFSVPTDTQYF. CDR3 coding DNA: TGTGCCAGCAGCTTTAGCGTGCCCACAGATACGCAGTATTTT. Combining the CDR3 with reference TRBV7-9 and TRBJ2-3 gives the whole variable domain DTGVSQNPRHKITKRGQNVTFRCDPISEHNRLYWYRQTLGQGPEFLTYFQNEAQLEKSRLLSDRFSAERPKGSFSTLEIQRTEQGDSAMYLCASSFSVPTDTQYFGPGTRLTVL.

The CDR3 bases are TGTGCCAGCAGTTACTCGCCGGGGGCATCCTACGAGCAGTACTTC. It encodes CASSYSPGASYEQYF. V gene TRBV6-6 combines with J gene TRBJ2-7; D tentatively reads TRBD1 or TRBD2 (6 bases each). CDR1 MNHNY and CDR2 SVGAGI come from the germline V gene (reference sequence). The germline V and J ends were trimmed by 0 bases and 1 base, with 10 bases remaining between them. The CDR3 has 15 amino acids.

This clone was found a few times. This chain joins TRBV29-1 and TRBJ1-1, with D perhaps TRBD1 (5 bases). V was clipped by 6 bases and J by 5 bases, with 10 bases between them. This CDR3 is built from 11 residues. Germline V gene sequence: CDR1 SQVTM, CDR2 ANQGSEA. The CDR3 DNA sequence: TGCAGCGTGGGCAGGGTGACTGAAGCTTTCTTT. Encoded protein: CSVGRVTEAFF.

The chain recombines TRBV10-3 with TRBJ2-5; possibly TRBD2 for D (7 bases). Trimming cost V 8 bases and J 4 bases, with 11 bases left between them. This CDR3 contains 12 residues. Germline lookup yields CDR1 ENHRY and CDR2 SYGVKD. The CDR3 protein is CAIGGGPETQYF. The CDR3 nucleotides read TGTGCCATCGGGGGGGGCCCAGAGACCCAGTACTTC.

This clone was seen a single time. The chain links TRBV5-1 to TRBJ2-1, with D unclear. V lost 1 base and J 1 base, leaving 9 bases between the germline ends. Germline V lookup: CDR1 SGHRS, CDR2 YFSETQ. CDR3 length: 15 amino acids. CDR3 bases: TGCGCCAGCAGCTTGCACCAGTTTTCCTACAATGAGCAGTTCTTC. This sequence encodes CASSLHQFSYNEQFF.

The CDR3 DNA reads TGTGCCTGGGATCGCACCTCGGGGGAGCAGTACTTC. Amino acids: CAWDRTSGEQYF. V and J are TRBV30 and TRBJ2-7, with D perhaps TRBD2 (5 bases). This CDR3 has 12 residues. Germline CDR1 and CDR2: GTSNPN and SVGIG (reference sequence). Trimming removed 5 bases at V and 7 bases at J, with 15 bases between.

The CDR3 sequence: CAWREGQNQPQHF. The CDR3 nucleotides are TGTGCCTGGAGGGAGGGGCAGAATCAGCCCCAGCATTTT. The chain couples TRBV30 to TRBJ1-5, with D perhaps matching TRBD1 (5 bases). The CDR3 extends over 13 amino acids. Germline V lookup: CDR1 GTSNPN, CDR2 SVGIG (reference sequence). V was cut by 3 bases and J by 4 bases, with 10 bases left in between.

The gene calls are TRBV19 and TRBJ1-6; no firm D call. Trimming pared 3 bases from V and 8 bases from J, leaving 11 bases between. CDR3 length equals 14 residues. CDR1 LNHDA and CDR2 SQIVND come from the germline V gene (reference sequence). CDR3 coding DNA: TGTGCCAGTAGTATCGTGGGCAGACATTCACCCCTCCACTTT. Translating it yields CASSIVGRHSPLHF. Filled out from reference TRBV19 and TRBJ1-6, the complete variable domain reads DGGITQSPKYLFRKEGQNVTLSCEQNLNHDAMYWYRQDPGQGLRLIYYSQIVNDFQKGDIAEGYSVSREKKESFPLTVTSAQKNPTAFYLCASSIVGRHSPLHFGNGTRLTVT.

V and J are TRBV6-1 and TRBJ1-1; D is undetermined. V dropped 4 bases and J dropped 8 bases, with 14 bases sitting between them. The germline V gene encodes CDR1 MNHNS and CDR2 SASEGT. The CDR3 is 13 residues long. Here the CDR3 reads CASSVYSSQEAFF. Written as DNA, the CDR3 is TGTGCCAGCAGTGTCTACTCTAGCCAGGAAGCTTTCTTT.

The J gene is TRBJ2-1, the V gene TRBV19; 8 bases align to TRBD1. V lost 4 bases, J lost 6 bases, and 11 bases stayed unmatched. Germline V CDR1 and CDR2: LNHDA, SQIVND (reference sequence). This CDR3 is built from 16 residues. The CDR3 bases are TGTGCCAGTAGTACCCCCCGGACAGGGTACATCAATGAGCAGTTCTTC. This sequence encodes CASSTPRTGYINEQFF.

This clone came up a few times. The chain carries TRBV10-3 and TRBJ1-1; 10 nucleotides line up with TRBD1. The germline V gene has CDR1 ENHRY and CDR2 SYGVKD. J was trimmed by 1 base and V by 7 bases; bases with no gene match: 3. This CDR3 comprises 14 residues. The CDR3 DNA reads TGTGCCATCAAGGGACAGGGGAGGAACACTGAAGCTTTCTTT. Its translation is CAIKGQGRNTEAFF.

This clone was counted between two and nine times. This chain links TRBV4-3 with TRBJ2-3; no clear D. The CDR3 covers 14 residues. V lost 0 bases, J lost 2 bases, and 6 bases lay in between. Germline V lookup: CDR1 LGHNA, CDR2 YSLEER. The CDR3 nucleotides read TGCGCCAGCAGCCAAGATGCCCTCACAGATACGCAGTATTTT. Protein: CASSQDALTDTQYF.

V and J are TRBV4-2 and TRBJ2-7, with TRBD2 matching over 9 bases. The CDR3 runs 16 residues. V gave up 0 bases and J gave up 3 bases; unmatched junction bases: 6. The germline gives CDR1 LGHNA, CDR2 YNFKEQ. The CDR3: CASSQDPLAGNYEQYF. The CDR3 DNA is TGTGCCAGCAGCCAAGATCCCCTAGCGGGGAACTACGAGCAGTACTTC.

This clone turned up a few times. V and J are TRBV9 and TRBJ2-5; a weak D match, TRBD2 (5 bases). The V gene lost 0 bases and the J gene lost 4 bases, with 13 bases spanning the gap. The CDR3 has 15 amino acids. CDR1 and CDR2 from the germline V gene are SGDLS and YYNGEE. The chain's CDR3 is CASSVDWLAGETQYF. The CDR3 bases are TGTGCCAGCAGCGTAGACTGGCTAGCAGGAGAGACCCAGTACTTC. The entire variable domain, with the rest obtained from reference TRBV9 and TRBJ2-5, is as follows: DSGVTQTPKHLITATGQRVTLRCSPRSGDLSVYWYQQSLDQGLQFLIQYYNGEERAKGNILERFSAQQFPDLHSELNLSSLELGDSALYFCASSVDWLAGETQYFGPGTRLLVL.

Worth noting for this clone: The same CDR3 also results from other DNA sequences found in this sample. This chain links TRBV6-5 with TRBJ1-1; no clear D. V lost 5 bases to trimming and J lost 2 bases, with 3 bases between them. Germline assignment: CDR1 MNHEY and CDR2 SVGAGI. The CDR3 runs to 11 residues. DNA for the CDR3: TGTGCCAGCAGTCGAAACACTGAAGCTTTCTTT. Translating gives CASSRNTEAFF.